These 17 T cell receptor beta chains originate from one sample sequenced in a study of cytomegalovirus exposure and HLA in healthy donors. Researchers ran the PCR with 60 Vbeta and 13 Jbeta primers. The table came from immunoSEQ multiplex PCR; TCRdb's copy has only in-frame clones and leaves some out. The sample consists of about 97,000 clones, roughly 74% of them appearing once. Sequencing used PBMCs. Receptors originate from a woman aged 40 to 50 in good health and CMV-seronegative.

This chain uses TRBV6-5 with TRBJ2-7; 11 bases align to TRBD2. This CDR3 has 14 residues. Germline V lookup: CDR1 MNHEY, CDR2 SVGAGI. V gave up 4 bases and J gave up 8 bases; unmatched junction bases: 7. The chain's CDR3 is CASSSPGLAEKQYF. The CDR3 DNA sequence: TGTGCCAGCAGTTCCCCGGGACTAGCGGAAAAGCAGTACTTC.

V and J are TRBV6-5 and TRBJ2-1, with D tentatively TRBD1 (6 bases). The length of the CDR3 is 10 residues. Germline V gives CDR1 MNHEY, CDR2 SVGAGI. The ends were cut back, 8 bases at V and 9 bases at J, with 8 bases in the middle. This chain's CDR3 is CASRQVEQFF. As DNA, the CDR3 is TGTGCCAGCCGACAGGTTGAGCAGTTCTTC.

This clone was recorded once. This chain uses TRBV7-6 with TRBJ2-7; TRBD1 is a possible D gene (6 bases). The CDR3 has 13 residues. The germline V gene has CDR1 SGHVS and CDR2 FNYEAQ. V lost 5 bases and J lost 5, with 13 bases in between. CDR3 loop: CASSVLQGDEQYF. The CDR3 nucleotides are TGTGCCAGCAGCGTCCTACAGGGTGACGAGCAGTACTTC.

This clone occurred a few times. The chain joins TRBV10-3 to TRBJ1-5, with D possibly TRBD1 on 5 matching bases. Germline V CDR1 and CDR2: ENHRY, SYGVKD. The V and J ends lost 2 bases and 3 bases respectively, with 8 bases between them. The CDR3 runs 14 residues. The CDR3 DNA is TGTGCCATCAGTGAGCAGGGCACCAATCAGCCCCAGCATTTT. Protein sequence: CAISEQGTNQPQHF.

The rearrangement uses TRBV2 and TRBJ2-3; the D is unclear. Per germline, CDR1 SNHLY and CDR2 FYNNEI. V was shortened by 3 bases and J by 0 bases, with 7 bases between the two germline ends. The CDR3 contains 14 residues. Here the CDR3 DNA reads TGTGCCAGCAGTGAGGCGGAAAGCACAGATACGCAGTATTTT. Translated: CASSEAESTDTQYF.

V is TRBV9 and J is TRBJ2-5; TRBD1 is a possible D gene (6 bases). Gene TRBJ2-7 matches the end of the DNA better, so the J call may be wrong. The CDR3 consists of 13 residues. Germline lookup yields CDR1 SGDLS and CDR2 YYNGEE. This chain's CDR3 is CASSVDFRGEQYF. The CDR3 DNA reads TGTGCCAGCAGCGTAGATTTCAGGGGCGAGCAGTACTTC.

V gene TRBV7-8 combines with J gene TRBJ2-2, with 7 nucleotides matching TRBD1. Germline V gives CDR1 SGHVS, CDR2 FQNEAQ. Trimming at V came to 3 bases and at J to 0 bases, leaving 1 base not matched to a gene. This CDR3 spans 15 amino acids. The CDR3 bases are TGTGCCAGCAGCTTCGGACAGGCGAACACCGGGGAGCTGTTTTTT. Residues: CASSFGQANTGELFF.

The chain uses TRBV23-1 and TRBJ2-3, with 7 bases lining up with TRBD2. TRBV23-1 is an ORF; its function is uncertain. Unmatched junction bases numbered 17, after V lost 0 bases and J lost 2 bases. The CDR3 length is 20 residues. CDR3 coding DNA: TGCGCCAGCAGTCAATCGGGCGGCCTAGCGGTTGGAGGGGACACAGATACGCAGTATTTT. This codes for CASSQSGGLAVGGDTDTQYF.

This clone was detected only a few times. This chain connects TRBV7-9 to TRBJ2-5; 7 positions agree with TRBD2. Germline CDR1 reads SEHNR; CDR2 reads FQNEAQ (reference sequence). V shed 1 base, J shed 4 bases, and the junction held 6 bases outside the gene matches. The CDR3 length is 15 residues. The chain's CDR3 is CASSLVREMGETQYF. DNA of the CDR3: TGTGCCAGCAGCTTAGTGCGGGAGATGGGAGAGACCCAGTACTTC.

This chain connects TRBV5-1 to TRBJ2-5, with TRBD2 matching 8 bases. The V gene's germline CDR1 is SGHRS and CDR2 YFSETQ. The CDR3 sequence is 17 residues long. V was pared by 0 bases and J by 5 bases, with 12 bases of the junction left unmatched. In DNA form, the CDR3 reads TGCGCCAGCAGCTTGGATGGCCCAGCGGGAGTGGGTGAGACCCAGTACTTC. Protein sequence: CASSLDGPAGVGETQYF.

The chain employs TRBV15 and TRBJ2-7, with 9 bases fitting TRBD1. This CDR3 comprises 16 residues. Germline CDR1 is LNHNV and CDR2 is YYDKDF (reference sequence). Unmatched junction bases numbered 8, after V lost 3 bases and J lost 2 bases. CDR3 DNA sequence: TGTGCCACCAGCAGTTTCGGCACAGGGGGCACCTACGAGCAGTACTTC. Its protein is CATSSFGTGGTYEQYF.

This clone was found a few times. The chain is built from TRBV2 and TRBJ2-7, with TRBD1 identical over 10 bases. V gave up 10 bases and J gave up 7 bases; unmatched junction bases: 10. The CDR3 runs 13 residues. The V gene's germline CDR1 is SNHLY and CDR2 FYNNEI. As DNA, the CDR3 is TGTGCCATTCCGGGACAGGGGTCGAGGGAGCAGTACTTC. It translates to CAIPGQGSREQYF.

This sequence joins TRBV18 and TRBJ1-5; D perhaps matches TRBD1 (6 bases). The CDR3 spans 14 residues. Germline values: CDR1 KGHSH, CDR2 LQKENI. Trimming left V 5 bases short and J 3 bases short, with 11 bases between. CDR3 coding DNA: TGTGCCAGCTCAGAAGGACAGCCCAATCAGCCCCAGCATTTT. This translates into CASSEGQPNQPQHF.

The rearrangement joins TRBV11-3 to TRBJ1-5, with a tentative D call TRBD1 (5 bases). The germline V gene has CDR1 SGHNT and CDR2 YENEEA. Trimming cost V 3 bases and J 3 bases, with 12 bases left between them. CDR3 length: 15 amino acids. The CDR3 DNA is TGTGCCAGCAGCTTTTCAGGGCTTGACAATCAGCCCCAGCATTTT. Translating it yields CASSFSGLDNQPQHF.

The chain links TRBV28 to TRBJ2-1; 14 positions match TRBD2. Germline V gene sequence: CDR1 MDHEN, CDR2 SYDVKM. This CDR3 region has 19 residues. V lost 3 bases to trimming and J lost 0 bases; unmatched junction nucleotides: 7. The chain's CDR3 is CASSFRRGTSGGSYNEQFF. The CDR3 region has the DNA TGTGCCAGCAGTTTTCGTCGCGGGACTAGCGGGGGCTCCTACAATGAGCAGTTCTTC.

This chain links TRBV7-9 with TRBJ2-7, with TRBD2 matching 8 bases. V gave up 4 bases and J gave up 3 bases; unmatched junction bases: 8. The germline V gene has CDR1 SEHNR and CDR2 FQNEAQ (reference sequence). The CDR3 is 15 amino acids. This chain's CDR3 is CASSSREGTLYEQYF. The CDR3 nucleotides read TGTGCCAGCAGCTCCCGGGAGGGGACACTCTACGAGCAGTACTTC.

A single count supports this clone. The chain recombines TRBV28 with TRBJ1-1, with D possibly being TRBD1 (5 bases). CDR3 length: 16 residues. V was cut by 2 bases and J by 7 bases, with 20 bases left in between. CDR1 MDHEN and CDR2 SYDVKM come from the germline V gene. The CDR3 loop reads CASSLAPGLRLGEAFF. DNA of the CDR3: TGTGCCAGCAGTTTAGCCCCGGGACTACGGTTAGGTGAAGCTTTCTTT.